The rows below give T cell receptor beta chains drawn from one sample of a study of human T cells and chemical hapten exposure. In TCRdb, the RACE reads were re-called with MiXCR into one record per CDR3 protein. The table lists about 39,000 distinct CDR3 sequences, 10% to 15% of them singletons, with approximately 2.2% in the top ten. Specimen: whole blood, collected in connection with sensitization to the hapten diphenylcyclopropenone (DPC). The receptors derive from a middle-aged woman with alopecia areata. Some clones in this sample may be carry-over from other donors' samples. Both conserved end residues are part of each CDR3. The D gene is left open where the match is weak. Some rows mark clone size as missing; the rest say once, few, many or name a class of expanded clone.

DNA: TGTGCCAGTACCCCTCCCCGCGGGACCGGGGCCAACGTCCTGACTTTC; CDR3: CASTPPRGTGANVLTF; size: many; V: TRBV19; length: 16; D: .; J: TRBJ2-6
DNA: TGCGCCAGCAGCTTCCAACAGGGGAATTCACCCCTCCACTTT; CDR3: CASSFQQGNSPLHF; size: few; V: TRBV5-1; length: 14; D: TRBD1; J: TRBJ1-6
DNA: TGTGCCAGCAGCGCCTTGGAGAGAGAGCAGTACTTC; CDR3: CASSALEREQYF; size: many; V: TRBV5-4; length: 12; D: .; J: TRBJ2-7
DNA: TGCGCCAGCAGCCTTCAATGGGGCAGCAATCAGCCCCAGCATTTT; CDR3: CASSLQWGSNQPQHF; size: few; V: TRBV4-1; length: 15; D: .; J: TRBJ1-5
DNA: TGCAGCTTTCAAAGCGGATTTGAAGGGCAGTACTTC; CDR3: CSFQSGFEGQYF; size: .; V: TRBV29-1; length: 12; D: .; J: TRBJ2-7
DNA: TGTGCCAGCAGAACCGGGACTAACAATGAGCAGTTCTTC; CDR3: CASRTGTNNEQFF; size: few; V: TRBV7-2; length: 13; D: TRBD2; J: TRBJ2-1
DNA: TGTGCCAGCAGAAGGGACTACGAGCAGTACTTC; CDR3: CASRRDYEQYF; size: few; V: TRBV28; length: 11; D: .; J: TRBJ2-7
DNA: TGCAGCGGGGGGGAACCTAGCTCCTACAATGAGCAGTTCTTC; CDR3: CSGGEPSSYNEQFF; size: few; V: TRBV29-1; length: 14; D: .; J: TRBJ2-1
DNA: TGCAGCGTGGGGGACCGTGGAATTCAGTACTTC; CDR3: CSVGDRGIQYF; size: few; V: TRBV29-1; length: 11; D: .; J: TRBJ2-4
DNA: TGTGCCAGCAGTCCCCGAGGAGCGGGAGTTGGCGATACGCAGTATTTT; CDR3: CASSPRGAGVGDTQYF; size: .; V: TRBV28; length: 16; D: TRBD2; J: TRBJ2-3
DNA: TGTGCCAGCAGTGATGGGCAGTTCGGATCTGAAGCTTTCTTT; CDR3: CASSDGQFGSEAFF; size: .; V: TRBV2; length: 14; D: .; J: TRBJ1-1
DNA: TGCAGTGCTGCTAATAGCGGGGGCACAGATACGCAGTATTTT; CDR3: CSAANSGGTDTQYF; size: few; V: TRBV20-1; length: 14; D: TRBD2; J: TRBJ2-3
DNA: TGTGCCACCAGCGTCGGAAGGAGGTTCAATGAGCAGTTCTTC; CDR3: CATSVGRRFNEQFF; size: .; V: TRBV28; length: 14; D: .; J: TRBJ2-1
DNA: TGCGCCAGCAGCCCCCGGGGACAGGGGGCGCATCCCGGGGAGCTGTTTTTT; CDR3: CASSPRGQGAHPGELFF; size: few; V: TRBV5-1; length: 17; D: TRBD1; J: TRBJ2-2
DNA: TGTGCCAGCAGCGTAGATCCACAGACGACGAATTCACCCCTCCACTTT; CDR3: CASSVDPQTTNSPLHF; size: .; V: TRBV9; length: 16; D: .; J: TRBJ1-6
DNA: TGTGCCAGCAGAAGGGAAGCACATCAGCCCCAGCATTTT; CDR3: CASRREAHQPQHF; size: .; V: TRBV7-2; length: 13; D: .; J: TRBJ1-5
DNA: TGTGCCAGCAGCCACAATGGGGTAGATACGCAGTATTTT; CDR3: CASSHNGVDTQYF; size: .; V: TRBV28; length: 13; D: .; J: TRBJ2-3
DNA: TGTGCCAGCAGTTTAATGGGGCCGGGAGGGGAGCAGTACTTC; CDR3: CASSLMGPGGEQYF; size: .; V: TRBV27; length: 14; D: TRBD2; J: TRBJ2-7
DNA: TGTGCCAGCAGTCCTCCTGACAGGGCGTACCAAGAGACCCAGTACTTC; CDR3: CASSPPDRAYQETQYF; size: few; V: TRBV7-9; length: 16; D: TRBD1; J: TRBJ2-5
DNA: TGTGCCACCCAGGACAGGGAGTCTCGGGGATATAATTCACCCCTCCACTTT; CDR3: CATQDRESRGYNSPLHF; size: few; V: TRBV27; length: 17; D: TRBD1; J: TRBJ1-6
DNA: TGTGCCAGCAGTTTCGGTTTAGGATGGTACCCTGAGCAGTTCTTC; CDR3: CASSFGLGWYPEQFF; size: .; V: TRBV28; length: 15; D: .; J: TRBJ2-1
DNA: TGCAGTGCCAGCACCGGGACTAGAACCTACGAGCAGTACTTC; CDR3: CSASTGTRTYEQYF; size: .; V: TRBV20-1; length: 14; D: TRBD2; J: TRBJ2-7
DNA: TGTGCCAGCAGCTTTGGGGGGCGGTACAATGAGCAGTTCTTC; CDR3: CASSFGGRYNEQFF; size: many; V: TRBV7-9; length: 14; D: .; J: TRBJ2-1
DNA: TGTGCCAGCAGCTTAGGAGGGGGCGGCCCCTACAATGAGCAGTTCTTC; CDR3: CASSLGGGGPYNEQFF; size: few; V: TRBV11-2; length: 16; D: TRBD1; J: TRBJ2-1
DNA: TGCAGCGTAGCGGCCCCCAATTACGAGCAGTACTTC; CDR3: CSVAAPNYEQYF; size: .; V: TRBV29-1; length: 12; D: .; J: TRBJ2-7
DNA: TGCAGCGTTGAAATAGGGGTCAATGAGCAGTTCTTC; CDR3: CSVEIGVNEQFF; size: .; V: TRBV29-1; length: 12; D: .; J: TRBJ2-1
DNA: TGCGCCAGCAGCTTAGCAGAAGGCTATGGCTACACCTTC; CDR3: CASSLAEGYGYTF; size: few; V: TRBV5-1; length: 13; D: .; J: TRBJ1-2
DNA: TGTGCCATCAGCTGGGACTACGACACAGATACGCAGTATTTT; CDR3: CAISWDYDTDTQYF; size: .; V: TRBV10-3; length: 14; D: TRBD2; J: TRBJ2-3
DNA: TGTGCCAGCAGTCCCCGGGGGGCCTCCAATCAAGAGACCCAGTACTTC; CDR3: CASSPRGASNQETQYF; size: .; V: TRBV27; length: 16; D: .; J: TRBJ2-5
DNA: TGTGCCAGCAGTCGGACAGGGAGCGGCCGGGCTTTCTTT; CDR3: CASSRTGSGRAFF; size: many; V: TRBV12-3/TRBV12-4; length: 13; D: TRBD1; J: TRBJ1-1
DNA: TGTGCCAGCAGTTACTTCCCCCCACACCTATCCACCGGGGAGCTGTTTTTT; CDR3: CASSYFPPHLSTGELFF; size: many; V: TRBV6-5; length: 17; D: .; J: TRBJ2-2
DNA: TGTGCCAGCAGTTACTCCGCCCAGGGAAGCAATCAGCCCCAGCATTTT; CDR3: CASSYSAQGSNQPQHF; size: many; V: TRBV6-6; length: 16; D: .; J: TRBJ1-5
DNA: TGTGCCAGCAGCCAAGAGACAGCCGCTAATGAAAAACTGTTTTTT; CDR3: CASSQETAANEKLFF; size: few; V: TRBV14; length: 15; D: .; J: TRBJ1-4
DNA: TGTGCCAGCAGTACCCCGGGACAGGGGATGGGCAATGAGCAGTTCTTC; CDR3: CASSTPGQGMGNEQFF; size: .; V: TRBV28; length: 16; D: TRBD1; J: TRBJ2-1
DNA: TGTGCCAGCAGCGCTCTCCGGACAGGCGATACTGAAGCTTTCTTT; CDR3: CASSALRTGDTEAFF; size: many; V: TRBV9; length: 15; D: TRBD1; J: TRBJ1-1
DNA: TGTGCCAGCAGTAGAGAAAACCCCAGTTCACCCCTCCACTTT; CDR3: CASSRENPSSPLHF; size: .; V: TRBV27; length: 14; D: .; J: TRBJ1-6
DNA: TGCGCCAGCAGCCCAACGGGACTAGAAGACAATGAGCAGTTCTTC; CDR3: CASSPTGLEDNEQFF; size: many; V: TRBV4-1; length: 15; D: TRBD2; J: TRBJ2-1
DNA: TGTGCCAGCAGTGTGAGTCGGGGACTGGGGTCAACTAATGAAAAACTGTTTTTT; CDR3: CASSVSRGLGSTNEKLFF; size: .; V: TRBV28; length: 18; D: .; J: TRBJ1-4
DNA: TGTGCCAGCTCGCTTACACGGGGCTATGGCTACACCTTC; CDR3: CASSLTRGYGYTF; size: .; V: TRBV2; length: 13; D: .; J: TRBJ1-2
DNA: TGTGCCAGCAGATTACAGGGTGTAGGCACTGAAGCTTTCTTT; CDR3: CASRLQGVGTEAFF; size: many; V: TRBV14; length: 14; D: .; J: TRBJ1-1
DNA: TGTGCCAGCAGTTACTCGTTCCCCGCAACTAATGAAAAACTGTTTTTT; CDR3: CASSYSFPATNEKLFF; size: many; V: TRBV6-6; length: 16; D: .; J: TRBJ1-4
DNA: TGTGCCAGCTCCCTCACGGAGGGAAACACCATATATTTT; CDR3: CASSLTEGNTIYF; size: many; V: TRBV18; length: 13; D: .; J: TRBJ1-3
DNA: TGTGCCAGCACCTTCGACAGGGACAATGAGCAGTTCTTC; CDR3: CASTFDRDNEQFF; size: .; V: TRBV11-2; length: 13; D: TRBD1; J: TRBJ2-1
DNA: TGTGCCAGCAGCCAGGCGGCAGGGGGCTTGAGCTCCTACGAGCAGTACTTC; CDR3: CASSQAAGGLSSYEQYF; size: many; V: TRBV3-1; length: 17; D: TRBD1; J: TRBJ2-7
DNA: TGCAGTGCTCCCAGGACAGGCGATAACTATGGCTACACCTTC; CDR3: CSAPRTGDNYGYTF; size: many; V: TRBV20-1; length: 14; D: TRBD1; J: TRBJ1-2
DNA: TGCAGCGTTTGGGGGGGGTCAGATACGCAGTATTTT; CDR3: CSVWGGSDTQYF; size: many; V: TRBV29-1; length: 12; D: TRBD2; J: TRBJ2-3
DNA: TGTGCCAGCAGTGGGCAGCGACTTGGCTACACCTTC; CDR3: CASSGQRLGYTF; size: many; V: TRBV28; length: 12; D: .; J: TRBJ1-2
DNA: TGTGCCAGCATCGGGACAGTCAGGGGTGCTGGCTACACCTTC; CDR3: CASIGTVRGAGYTF; size: .; V: TRBV5-5; length: 14; D: TRBD1; J: TRBJ1-2
DNA: TGTGCCAGCAGCTTAGTAGCTTTAACGGGCACAGATACGCAGTATTTT; CDR3: CASSLVALTGTDTQYF; size: .; V: TRBV7-9; length: 16; D: .; J: TRBJ2-3
DNA: TGTGCCAGCAGATGGCCGGGCACAGATACGCAGTATTTT; CDR3: CASRWPGTDTQYF; size: .; V: TRBV7-2; length: 13; D: .; J: TRBJ2-3
DNA: TGTGCCAGCAGCTTCCCGCGGGAGGTTAAAGAGACCCAGTACTTC; CDR3: CASSFPREVKETQYF; size: .; V: TRBV7-9; length: 15; D: TRBD2; J: TRBJ2-5
DNA: TGTGCCAGTAGTTTGGCGGGGGGGGCTATCTACGAGCAGTACTTC; CDR3: CASSLAGGAIYEQYF; size: many; V: TRBV19; length: 15; D: TRBD2; J: TRBJ2-7
DNA: TGTGCCTGGAGTCAGGGAGGGCGCAATCAGCCCCAGCATTTT; CDR3: CAWSQGGRNQPQHF; size: .; V: TRBV30; length: 14; D: .; J: TRBJ1-5
DNA: TGTGCCAGCAGAGGCATAGCGGGGGACCTATACGAGCAGTACTTC; CDR3: CASRGIAGDLYEQYF; size: few; V: TRBV25-1; length: 15; D: TRBD2; J: TRBJ2-7
DNA: TGTGCCAGCATTAGGTGGGCGGCTAATGAAAAACTGTTTTTT; CDR3: CASIRWAANEKLFF; size: .; V: TRBV2; length: 14; D: .; J: TRBJ1-4
DNA: TGTGCCAGCAGCGTATTGCCGGGAGAAGTCGGGGAGCTGTTTTTT; CDR3: CASSVLPGEVGELFF; size: .; V: TRBV9; length: 15; D: .; J: TRBJ2-2